This T cell receptor beta chain was sequenced in a study of shared clonotypes between healthy human individuals. Study information: Three plates each covered CD4 naive and memory; CD8 naive two, CD8 memory one.

Trimming stripped 2 bases from V and 6 bases from J, with 17 bases between. CDR3 length: 16 amino acids. Germline values: CDR1 SGHTA, CDR2 FQGNSA. TCRdb's copy holds only in-frame clones and misses some; the assay was immunoSEQ multiplex PCR. This table has some 2.4 million clones, roughly 93% appearing once. V is TRBV7-2 and J is TRBJ1-5; no reliable D call. Sequencing was carried out using naive CD4+ T cells from PBMCs. Subset meaning: CD45RA+ positively selected. The receptor was derived from a man aged 18 to 30 in good health. Some clones in this sample may be carry-over from other donors' samples. The CDR3 nucleotides read TGTGCCAGCAGCTTATTCTTGAGGTACAAGGGTCAGCCCCAGCATTTT. Translating it yields CASSLFLRYKGQPQHF.